These T cell receptor beta chains were read from a single sample in a study of blood T cell repertoires in COVID-19. Libraries were prepared by immunoSEQ multiplex PCR; TCRdb keeps only in-frame clonotypes and omits some of them. The table lists 55,000 to 80,000 clones, roughly 93% of them singletons, with 1.6% in the top ten. Source material: peripheral blood. These receptors came from a human donor in a cohort sampled during active COVID-19. Both conserved end residues are part of each CDR3. The D gene is left open where the match is weak. Size tells how often a clone was seen (once, few, many) or the class of an expanded clone, and some rows leave it out.

j_call clone_size d_call v_call cdr3_aa cdr3_nt
TRBJ1-2 - TRBD1 TRBV28 CASRGTARGYTF TGTGCCAGCAGAGGGACAGCAAGAGGCTACACCTTC
TRBJ2-3 - - TRBV10-1 CASSAGDTQYF TGCGCCAGCAGTGCGGGAGATACGCAGTATTTT
TRBJ2-7 - TRBD2 TRBV10-2 CASRIRLASYEQYF TGCGCCAGCAGGATCCGACTAGCGTCCTACGAGCAGTACTTC
TRBJ2-1 - TRBD2 TRBV5-6 CASSYGLAGGREQFF TGTGCCAGCAGCTACGGACTAGCGGGAGGGCGGGAGCAGTTCTTC
TRBJ2-7 - - TRBV9 CASSVTPGTFSYEQYF TGTGCCAGCAGTGTTACTCCTGGTACCTTTTCCTACGAGCAGTACTTC
TRBJ2-7 - - TRBV1 CTSSQATSGRECEQYF TGCACCAGCAGCCAAGCGACTAGCGGGAGGGAATGTGAGCAGTACTTC
TRBJ2-7 - TRBD1 TRBV15 CATSRGGGTGVYEQYF TGTGCCACCAGCAGAGGGGGAGGGACAGGGGTGTACGAGCAGTACTTC
TRBJ2-7 - - TRBV9 CASSAERREQYF TGTGCCAGCAGCGCCGAACGGAGGGAGCAGTACTTC
TRBJ2-1 once TRBD1 TRBV7-3 CASSLQSDRSLSSYNEQFF TGTGCCAGCAGCCTACAATCGGACAGGAGCCTCAGCTCCTACAATGAGCAGTTCTTC
TRBJ2-4 - - TRBV7-2 CASSVTGFEAKNIQYF TGTGCCAGCAGCGTAACGGGATTTGAAGCCAAAAACATTCAGTACTTC
TRBJ2-7 - - TRBV10-1 CASSVSGIPYEQYF TGCGCCAGCAGTGTTTCTGGCATCCCCTACGAGCAGTACTTC
TRBJ1-2 - - TRBV29-1 CSAAGVFGMLGYTF TGCAGCGCAGCAGGGGTTTTCGGTATGCTTGGCTACACCTTC
TRBJ2-7 - - TRBV7-2 CASSLSGQEQYF TGTGCCAGCAGCCTGAGCGGGCAGGAGCAGTACTTC
TRBJ2-7 - TRBD1 TRBV4-2 CASSLTSGQGFYEQYF TGTGCCAGCAGCCTTACCTCCGGACAGGGCTTCTACGAGCAGTACTTC
TRBJ1-1 - - TRBV10-3 CAISESEGRTEAFF TGTGCCATCAGTGAGTCCGAGGGTAGGACTGAAGCTTTCTTT
TRBJ2-7 - - TRBV5-1 CASSLTGGPIHEQYF TGCGCCAGCAGCTTGACCGGAGGGCCCATCCACGAGCAGTACTTC
TRBJ2-1 - - TRBV7-6 CASSLVQNEQFF TGTGCCAGCAGCTTAGTTCAGAATGAGCAGTTCTTC
TRBJ1-3 once TRBD1 TRBV3-1/TRBV3-2 CASSHMGTAASGNTIYF TGTGCCAGCAGCCACATGGGGACAGCCGCCTCTGGAAACACCATATATTTT
TRBJ2-3 - - TRBV5-6 CASSLFLGGRTDTQYF TGTGCCAGCAGCTTGTTTCTCGGGGGAAGAACAGATACGCAGTATTTT
TRBJ2-1 once TRBD1 TRBV19 CASSVVDRAVDEQFF TGTGCCAGTAGTGTCGTTGACAGGGCGGTAGATGAGCAGTTCTTC
TRBJ2-1 once - TRBV11-3 CASSRLASSNEQFF TGTGCCAGCAGCCGTCTGGCTAGCAGTAATGAGCAGTTCTTC
TRBJ2-5 - TRBD2 TRBV6-1 CASSEGGAGGAWLAGQTQYF TGTGCCAGCAGTGAAGGTGGTGCGGGGGGCGCGTGGCTAGCCGGGCAGACCCAGTACTTC
TRBJ2-1 - - TRBV21-1 CASSDRATNNEQFF TGTGCCAGCAGCGACAGGGCAACAAACAATGAGCAGTTCTTC
TRBJ2-5 - - TRBV5-4 CASRRGGTDQETQYF TGTGCCAGCAGGCGGGGTGGGACAGACCAAGAGACCCAGTACTTC
TRBJ1-2 once - TRBV5-6 CASSLWYQGSYGYTF TGTGCCAGCAGCTTGTGGTATCAGGGAAGCTATGGCTACACCTTC
TRBJ2-5 - TRBD1 TRBV11-2 CASSPRTGPGQETQYF TGTGCCAGCAGCCCAAGGACAGGGCCTGGCCAAGAGACCCAGTACTTC
TRBJ2-2 - - TRBV27 CASSLRGRAGELFF TGTGCCAGCAGTTTACGGGGTAGGGCCGGGGAGCTGTTTTTT
TRBJ2-7 - TRBD2 TRBV6-1 CASSGGTSGRQNYEQYF TGTGCCAGCAGTGGGGGGACTAGCGGGAGGCAGAACTACGAGCAGTACTTC
TRBJ2-3 - - TRBV14 CASSQYFSDTQYF TGTGCCAGCAGCCAATATTTCTCTGATACGCAGTATTTT
TRBJ2-3 - - TRBV29-1 CSVAFQAAFTDTQYF TGCAGCGTTGCTTTTCAAGCGGCCTTCACAGATACGCAGTATTTT
TRBJ2-7 - - TRBV3-1/TRBV3-2 CASSQGRAYEQYF TGTGCCAGCAGCCAAGGACGGGCCTACGAGCAGTACTTC
TRBJ1-2 - TRBD1 TRBV5-4 CASNLQGARGGYTF TGTGCCAGCAACCTTCAGGGGGCGCGGGGTGGCTACACCTTC
TRBJ2-1 - TRBD1 TRBV20-1 CSAGGQEGVGNEQFF TGCAGTGCTGGTGGACAGGAAGGGGTGGGCAATGAGCAGTTCTTC
TRBJ2-7 - TRBD2 TRBV6-5 CASQVAGGPSYEQYF TGTGCCAGCCAAGTAGCGGGAGGGCCGTCCTACGAGCAGTACTTC
TRBJ1-3 - - TRBV5-1 CASSLGQAGGNTIYF TGCGCCAGCAGCTTGGGGCAGGCTGGGGGAAACACCATATATTTT
TRBJ1-5 - - TRBV9 CASTSGDGNQPQHF TGTGCCAGCACCTCGGGGGACGGCAATCAGCCCCAGCATTTT
TRBJ2-6 - TRBD2 TRBV4-2 CASSQDADGDYSGANVLTF TGTGCCAGCAGCCAAGACGCGGACGGGGACTACTCTGGGGCCAACGTCCTGACTTTC
TRBJ2-7 - TRBD2 TRBV5-6 CASSLLSGQYEQYF TGTGCCAGCAGCTTGCTTAGCGGGCAATACGAGCAGTACTTC
TRBJ2-6 once - TRBV18 CASSPPGSSGANVLTF TGTGCCAGCTCACCACCTGGGAGCTCTGGGGCCAACGTCCTGACTTTC
TRBJ2-7 once - TRBV5-5 CASSFPPSVGSNYEQYF TGTGCCAGCAGCTTCCCCCCCTCCGTCGGTTCCAACTACGAGCAGTACTTC
TRBJ1-2 - - TRBV10-3 CAISGTSGGYTF TGTGCCATCAGTGGGACATCGGGCGGCTACACCTTC
TRBJ2-3 - - TRBV5-5 CASSFGTDTQYF TGTGCCAGCAGCTTCGGCACAGATACGCAGTATTTT
TRBJ2-7 - - TRBV9 CASSVAVGRYEQYF TGTGCCAGCAGCGTAGCGGTGGGGCGGTACGAGCAGTACTTC
TRBJ2-1 - - TRBV6-1 CASSERYNEQFF TGTGCCAGCAGTGAGCGGTACAATGAGCAGTTCTTC
TRBJ1-2 - - TRBV15 CATSRDGTYGYTF TGTGCCACCAGCAGAGATGGCACCTATGGCTACACCTTC
TRBJ2-1 once - TRBV5-1 CASSLSENEQFF TGCGCCAGCAGCTTGTCTGAGAATGAGCAGTTCTTC
TRBJ2-2 - - TRBV11-3 CASSLYPSAGELFF TGTGCCAGCAGCCTTTACCCTTCGGCCGGGGAGCTGTTTTTT
TRBJ2-5 once - TRBV9 CASSVGIEETQYF TGTGCCAGCAGCGTAGGTATCGAGGAGACCCAGTACTTC
TRBJ2-7 - TRBD1 TRBV29-1 CSVEEIITGGRGYEQYF TGCAGCGTTGAAGAAATAATAACAGGGGGCAGGGGCTACGAGCAGTACTTC
TRBJ2-7 - TRBD1 TRBV24-1 CATSDPGTGLLEQYF TGTGCCACCAGTGATCCCGGGACAGGACTCTTGGAGCAGTACTTC
TRBJ2-3 - - TRBV15 CATSIQGSSTDTQYF TGTGCCACCAGCATCCAGGGGTCTAGCACAGATACGCAGTATTTT
TRBJ1-1 - - TRBV5-1 CASSALQARNTEAFF TGCGCCAGCAGCGCCCTACAGGCCCGGAACACTGAAGCTTTCTTT
TRBJ2-1 - - TRBV5-4 CASSSLGNEQFF TGTGCCAGCAGTTCACTCGGGAATGAGCAGTTCTTC
TRBJ2-7 - - TRBV20-1 CSALQGYEQYF TGCAGTGCTCTCCAGGGCTACGAGCAGTACTTC
TRBJ2-5 - TRBD1 TRBV28 CATSRGNEETQYF TGTGCCACATCCAGGGGGAATGAGGAGACCCAGTACTTC
TRBJ2-7 - TRBD1 TRBV5-1 CASSGAPQRTGPLYEQYF TGCGCCAGCAGCGGGGCACCCCAAAGGACAGGACCCCTTTACGAGCAGTACTTC
TRBJ2-1 - - TRBV6-5 CASSQKDFYNEQFF TGTGCCAGCAGTCAAAAGGACTTCTACAATGAGCAGTTCTTC
TRBJ1-4 once - TRBV19 CASSMTVTNEKLFF TGTGCCAGTAGTATGACAGTGACGAATGAAAAACTGTTTTTT
TRBJ1-5 - - TRBV5-6 CASSLRQNSNQPQHF TGTGCCAGCAGCCTCAGACAGAATAGCAATCAGCCCCAGCATTTT
TRBJ1-5 - - TRBV28 CASSPTQPQPQHF TGTGCCAGCAGCCCCACACAACCTCAGCCCCAGCATTTT